This TCR beta chain came from a study of shared clonotypes between healthy human individuals. The study, taken as a whole, reports: Estimated richness values were generally larger in naive subsets than in memory subsets.

This CDR3 comprises 15 residues. Germline loops: CDR1 LNHDA, CDR2 SQIVND (reference sequence). V was clipped by 8 bases and J by 0 bases, with 13 bases between them. Note on this clone: Its antigen remains unidentified.

Terminally differentiated effector memory CD45RA+ cells were excluded by CCR7 positive selection of CD45RO-negative cells. An even split of each subset's genomic DNA across several immunoSEQ plates was performed. Per the authors' pipeline: In the immunoSEQ data, sequences were junction-only and lacked quality scores, so filtering differed. Some clones are missing from TCRdb's copy, which holds only in-frame ones; the method was immunoSEQ multiplex PCR. From that table come the V and J calls and clone size; the DNA was used to work out D and trimming. In the table there are approximately 650,000 clones, roughly 95% of which are singletons.

The chain links TRBV19 to TRBJ2-2; D unresolved. The receptor comes from a woman in her thirties in good health. The sample was naive CD8+ T cells sorted from blood. The CDR3 sequence: CASGPRRTNTGELFF. The CDR3 nucleotides read TGTGCCAGTGGTCCCCGACGGACGAACACCGGGGAGCTGTTTTTT.